Shown below are 31 T cell receptor beta chains from a single sample sequenced in a study of shared clonotypes between healthy human individuals. Some clones are missing from TCRdb's copy, which holds only in-frame ones; the method was immunoSEQ multiplex PCR. Of about 2.3 million clones in the sample, approximately 95% were seen once. The sequencing sample was made of naive CD4+ T cells from PBMCs. Subset indicated: CD45RA+ positively selected. These receptors all stem from a man younger than 35 in good health. Some clones in this sample may be carry-over from other donors' samples.

Remarks on this clone: Different DNA sequences within this sample yield the same CDR3. The J gene is TRBJ1-1, the V gene TRBV7-2; a possible D gene is TRBD1 (6 bases). The CDR3 extends over 15 amino acids. Per germline, CDR1 SGHTA and CDR2 FQGNSA. The V end lost 3 bases, the J end lost 0 bases, and 11 bases lay between the germline ends. This chain's CDR3 is CASSLGGLMNTEAFF. DNA of the CDR3: TGTGCCAGCAGCTTGGGGGGCCTAATGAACACTGAAGCTTTCTTT. Filled out from reference TRBV7-2 and TRBJ1-1, the complete variable domain reads GAGVSQSPSNKVTEKGKDVELRCDPISGHTALYWYRQSLGQGLEFLIYFQGNSAPDKSGLPSDRFSAERTGGSVSTLTIQRTQQEDSAVYLCASSLGGLMNTEAFFGQGTRLTVV.

The chain joins TRBV28 to TRBJ2-3; TRBD2 might be the D (7 bases). The CDR3 length is 13 residues. Germline-derived CDR1 and CDR2 are MDHEN and SYDVKM. V lost 5 bases to trimming and J lost 4 bases, with 10 bases between them. The CDR3 DNA sequence: TGTGCCAGCAGTGGAGGGGGGGCAGATACGCAGTATTTT. Translated, it gives CASSGGGADTQYF.

This chain joins TRBV10-3 and TRBJ1-2; 9 nucleotides agree with TRBD1. Germline-derived CDR1 and CDR2 are ENHRY and SYGVKD. This CDR3 contains 15 residues. Trimming cost V 0 bases and J 5 bases; bases outside gene matches: 4. CDR3 region: CAISESEGTGYGYTF. CDR3 nucleotide sequence: TGTGCCATCAGTGAGTCGGAGGGGACAGGGTATGGCTACACCTTC.

Only a few counts were recorded for this clone. Other DNA variants within this sample encode the same CDR3. The genes are TRBV7-9 and TRBJ1-1; tentatively, D is TRBD1 (6 bases). V shed 5 bases and J shed 1 base, with 8 bases lying between them. The CDR3 has 13 amino acids. Germline V CDR1 and CDR2: SEHNR, FQNEAQ (reference sequence). The CDR3 sequence is CASSLDRNTEAFF. The CDR3 DNA sequence: TGTGCCAGCAGCCTGGACAGGAACACTGAAGCTTTCTTT.

The chain employs TRBV6-1 and TRBJ2-5; D is undetermined. Per germline, CDR1 MNHNS and CDR2 SASEGT. The CDR3 is 13 residues long. V was pared by 1 base and J by 11 bases, with 14 bases between. The CDR3 here is CASSEGLGLKQYF. CDR3 in DNA: TGTGCCAGCAGTGAAGGCCTAGGGTTAAAGCAGTACTTC.

The chain combines TRBV5-6 with TRBJ2-3; D remains ambiguous. The CDR3 runs 14 residues. The germline gives CDR1 SGHDT, CDR2 YYEEEE. V was shortened by 0 bases and J by 2 bases, with 7 bases between the two germline ends. This chain's CDR3 is CASSLDLHTDTQYF. The CDR3 DNA reads as TGTGCCAGCAGCTTGGACTTACACACAGATACGCAGTATTTT. Complete variable domain (other parts from reference TRBV5-6 and TRBJ2-3): DAGVTQSPTHLIKTRGQQVTLRCSPKSGHDTVSWYQQALGQGPQFIFQYYEEEERQRGNFPDRFSGHQFPNYSSELNVNALLLGDSALYLCASSLDLHTDTQYFGPGTRLTVL.

This CDR3 is CASRGTSGRAPYNEQFF. The CDR3, as DNA: TGTGCCAGCAGGGGGACTAGCGGGAGAGCCCCTTACAATGAGCAGTTCTTC. The chain carries TRBV2 and TRBJ2-1, with 14 positions matching TRBD2. Germline CDR1 reads SNHLY; CDR2 reads FYNNEI. With V trimmed by 6 bases and J by 4 bases, 8 bases remained unmatched. The CDR3 is 17 residues long.

J is TRBJ1-5 and V is TRBV4-2; D is perhaps TRBD1 (5 bases). V lost 0 bases and J lost 6, with 15 bases in between. The V gene's germline CDR1 is LGHNA and CDR2 YNFKEQ. CDR3 length: 16 residues. CDR3 coding DNA: TGTGCCAGCAGCCAAGATCTCGTAGGGGCGGGTCAGCCCCAGCATTTT. Encoded protein: CASSQDLVGAGQPQHF.

The CDR3 spells CASSLGAGDNQPQHF. The CDR3 DNA is TGTGCCAGCAGCTTAGGTGCGGGAGACAATCAGCCCCAGCATTTT. The chain combines TRBV7-2 with TRBJ1-5; D is ambiguous. The CDR3 runs to 15 residues. Trimming took off 1 base at V and 3 bases at J, with 10 bases between the two ends. The V gene's germline CDR1 is SGHTA and CDR2 FQGNSA.

This clone was counted once. Other DNA sequences in the sample encode the same CDR3. V is TRBV27 and J is TRBJ1-2; TRBD1 might be the D (5 bases). The CDR3 runs 13 residues. Germline loops: CDR1 MNHEY, CDR2 SMNVEV (reference sequence). V was clipped by 5 bases and J by 2 bases, with 9 bases between them. Here the CDR3 DNA reads TGTGCCAGCAGTCCGGACACAAACTATGGCTACACCTTC. As protein: CASSPDTNYGYTF.

This clone was counted between two and nine times. The genes are TRBV5-1 and TRBJ1-1, with D maybe TRBD1 (6 bases). Germline CDR1 is SGHRS and CDR2 is YFSETQ. The CDR3 has 16 amino acids. Trimming cost V 0 bases and J 2 bases, with 14 bases left between them. For the CDR3, the DNA is TGCGCCAGCAGCTTGGAATGGGGCAGGGGAAACACTGAAGCTTTCTTT. This encodes CASSLEWGRGNTEAFF.

The rearrangement uses TRBV7-3 and TRBJ2-1; 8 nucleotides line up with TRBD1. Per germline, CDR1 SGHTA and CDR2 FQGTGA. The CDR3 has 14 residues. V shed 5 bases, J shed 7 bases, and the junction held 7 bases outside the gene matches. As DNA, the CDR3 is TGTGCCAGCAGCCTTACGGACAGGGAGAATGAGCAGTTCTTC. Its protein product is CASSLTDRENEQFF.

This clone was counted once. This rearrangement joins TRBV6-1 to TRBJ1-2; 9 nucleotides match TRBD1. With 5 bases clipped from V and 7 bases from J, the junction kept 8 bases outside the gene matches. The CDR3 is 14 amino acids. The germline V gene has CDR1 MNHNS and CDR2 SASEGT. This CDR3 reads CASSPWTGAIGYTF. Written as DNA, the CDR3 is TGTGCCAGCAGTCCCTGGACAGGGGCAATTGGCTACACCTTC.

This chain uses TRBV7-9 with TRBJ1-4; D gene uncertain. The CDR3 loop spans 17 amino acids. V dropped 2 bases and J dropped 0 bases, with 13 bases sitting between them. Germline CDR1 SEHNR, CDR2 FQNEAQ (reference sequence). The chain's CDR3 is CASSLLGSRATNEKLFF. The CDR3 coding sequence is TGTGCCAGCAGCTTACTCGGCTCCCGTGCAACTAATGAAAAACTGTTTTTT.

This chain uses TRBV5-1 with TRBJ2-7, with 7 bases aligning to TRBD1. The junction had 9 bases not matched to a gene; V was cut back by 2 bases and J by 7 bases. The CDR3 sequence is 14 residues long. Germline loops: CDR1 SGHRS, CDR2 YFSETQ. DNA for the CDR3: TGCGCCAGCAGCTTACAGGGGCCTAGTGATGAGCAGTACTTC. Translating gives CASSLQGPSDEQYF. Drawing the rest from reference TRBV5-1 and TRBJ2-7, the complete variable domain is KAGVTQTPRYLIKTRGQQVTLSCSPISGHRSVSWYQQTPGQGLQFLFEYFSETQRNKGNFPGRFSGRQFSNSRSEMNVSTLELGDSALYLCASSLQGPSDEQYFGPGTRLTVT.

This rearrangement joins TRBV30 to TRBJ2-7, with 7 bases lining up with TRBD2. The CDR3 length is 18 residues. Germline V gene lookup returns CDR1 GTSNPN and CDR2 SVGIG (reference sequence). J gave up 5 bases and V 0 bases, and 19 bases lay outside the gene matches. DNA for the CDR3: TGTGCCTGGAGTGTTGGCAGGGTTTACGGACTAGTCAGCCACGAGCAGTACTTC. It is translated as CAWSVGRVYGLVSHEQYF.

The rearrangement joins TRBV9 to TRBJ1-1; the match to TRBD1 covers 8 bases. The CDR3 has 15 residues. CDR1 is SGDLS and CDR2 is YYNGEE in the germline V gene. The V gene end was trimmed by 1 base and the J gene end by 4 bases; junction bases not matched to a gene: 6. CDR3: CASSVQGARGTEAFF. For the CDR3, the DNA is TGTGCCAGCAGCGTACAGGGGGCGAGGGGCACTGAAGCTTTCTTT.

The chain combines TRBV6-6 with TRBJ2-1, with TRBD2 identical over 7 bases. V lost 7 bases to trimming and J lost 2 bases; unmatched junction nucleotides: 8. Germline loops: CDR1 MNHNY, CDR2 SVGAGI (reference sequence). This CDR3 region has 15 residues. The CDR3 protein is CASKEGGPAYNEQFF. DNA for the CDR3: TGTGCCAGCAAGGAGGGAGGGCCGGCCTACAATGAGCAGTTCTTC.

This sequence joins TRBV7-3 and TRBJ2-7; a weak D match, TRBD1 (6 bases). The CDR3 contains 15 residues. With 2 bases removed from V and 7 bases from J, the gap between germline ends came to 18 bases. Looked up from germline, CDR1 is SGHTA and CDR2 is FQGTGA. The CDR3 is CASSLYDRLSGEQYF. DNA of the CDR3: TGTGCCAGCAGCTTATATGACAGGCTTTCAGGGGAGCAGTACTTC.

The chain is built from TRBV28 and TRBJ1-3; D remains ambiguous. CDR1 is MDHEN, CDR2 SYDVKM, per germline. Between the trimmed V and J ends, which lost 6 bases and 0 bases, there was a span of 12 bases. This CDR3 spans 15 amino acids. The CDR3 sequence: CASSPSRRSGNTIYF. DNA of the CDR3: TGTGCCAGCAGCCCCTCCCGACGCTCTGGAAACACCATATATTTT.

The rearrangement links TRBV13 to TRBJ2-7, with TRBD2 identical over 9 bases. With 1 base clipped from V and 6 bases from J, the junction kept 7 bases outside the gene matches. This CDR3 is built from 15 residues. Germline V CDR1 and CDR2: PRHDT, FYEKMQ (reference sequence). The CDR3 region is CASSLEVAGVGEQYF. The DNA for the CDR3 is TGTGCCAGCAGCTTAGAGGTAGCGGGAGTAGGCGAGCAGTACTTC.

Notes on this clone: Different DNA sequences within this sample yield the same CDR3. This chain connects TRBV5-1 to TRBJ2-1; TRBD2 aligns across 9 bases. The trim removed 2 bases at V and 0 bases at J, leaving 3 bases unmatched. Germline V CDR1 and CDR2: SGHRS, YFSETQ. The CDR3 loop spans 16 amino acids. The chain's CDR3 is CASSFLAGSSYNEQFF. CDR3 in DNA: TGCGCCAGCAGCTTCCTAGCGGGAAGCTCCTACAATGAGCAGTTCTTC.

The rearrangement joins TRBV6-5 to TRBJ1-1; D is perhaps TRBD1 (6 bases). Trimming took 2 bases from V and 3 from J, leaving 16 bases between them. The CDR3 runs 16 residues. The germline V gene has CDR1 MNHEY and CDR2 SVGAGI. Here the CDR3 reads CASSYGGRGSDTEAFF. The CDR3 DNA reads as TGTGCCAGCAGTTACGGCGGTAGGGGGTCGGACACTGAAGCTTTCTTT.

J is TRBJ2-7 and V is TRBV27; 7 bases line up with TRBD2. V lost 6 bases to trimming and J lost 2 bases; unmatched junction nucleotides: 4. This CDR3 has 13 amino acids. CDR1 is MNHEY, CDR2 SMNVEV, per germline (reference sequence). CDR3 sequence (DNA): TGTGCCAGCAGAAGACTAGCAGCCTACGAGCAGTACTTC. Protein: CASRRLAAYEQYF.

J is TRBJ2-1 and V is TRBV10-3; D remains unclear. CDR1 ENHRY and CDR2 SYGVKD come from the germline V gene. This CDR3 has 15 residues. Trimming took off 3 bases at V and 0 bases at J, with 9 bases between the two ends. The CDR3 region is CAISDQVGSYNEQFF. CDR3 DNA sequence: TGTGCCATCAGTGATCAGGTGGGCTCCTACAATGAGCAGTTCTTC.

As for this clone: The same CDR3 arises from other DNA sequences in this sample as well. The J gene is TRBJ1-2, the V gene TRBV5-4; TRBD1 aligns across 9 bases. Germline assignment: CDR1 SGHNT and CDR2 YYREEE (reference sequence). Trimming cost V 0 bases and J 1 base; bases outside gene matches: 1. The CDR3 extends over 15 amino acids. The CDR3 spells CASSLGGQGNYGYTF. Here the CDR3 DNA reads TGTGCCAGCAGCTTGGGGGGACAGGGTAACTATGGCTACACCTTC.

A single count supports this clone. The gene calls are TRBV28 and TRBJ2-5, with D possibly TRBD2 on 7 matching bases. The CDR3 length is 14 residues. Between the trimmed V and J ends, which lost 1 base and 4 bases, there was a span of 10 bases. Germline CDR1 is MDHEN and CDR2 is SYDVKM. CDR3 bases: TGTGCCAGCAGTTTATTAGGGGGGGTAGAGACCCAGTACTTC. Encoded protein: CASSLLGGVETQYF.

The rearrangement joins TRBV10-3 to TRBJ2-7; D uncertain. V shed 3 bases and J shed 2 bases, with 8 bases lying between them. The CDR3 is made up of 13 amino acids. Per the germline V gene, CDR1 is ENHRY and CDR2 is SYGVKD. The CDR3, as DNA: TGTGCCATCAGTGAAGAAAACACCTACGAGCAGTACTTC. Its protein is CAISEENTYEQYF.

In regard to this clone: A junction end diverges from the germline sequence, so it may reflect a read error. This sequence joins TRBV2 and TRBJ2-3, with 7 bases aligning to TRBD2. The germline CDR1 and CDR2 sequences are SNHLY and FYNNEI. The CDR3 is made up of 12 amino acids. The DNA of the CDR3 is TGTGCCAGCAGTGAAAACGGGAGGTCCCCCAGATTT. Its translation: CASSENGRSPRF.

The chain combines TRBV4-3 with TRBJ1-6; 9 nucleotides align to TRBD1. The CDR3 runs 16 residues. Germline assignment: CDR1 LGHNA and CDR2 YSLEER. Trimming removed 0 bases from V and 7 bases from J; junction bases left unmatched: 4. The CDR3, as DNA: TGCGCCAGCAGCCAAGATGACAGGGGGAGGAATTCACCCCTCCACTTT. Residues: CASSQDDRGRNSPLHF.

The gene calls are TRBV6-5 and TRBJ2-3; no reliable D call. Between the trimmed V and J ends, which lost 8 bases and 1 base, there was a span of 7 bases. Germline lookup yields CDR1 MNHEY and CDR2 SVGAGI. The CDR3 length is 12 residues. The CDR3 region has the DNA TGTGCCAGCCATTCGGGCACAGATACGCAGTATTTT. Protein: CASHSGTDTQYF.